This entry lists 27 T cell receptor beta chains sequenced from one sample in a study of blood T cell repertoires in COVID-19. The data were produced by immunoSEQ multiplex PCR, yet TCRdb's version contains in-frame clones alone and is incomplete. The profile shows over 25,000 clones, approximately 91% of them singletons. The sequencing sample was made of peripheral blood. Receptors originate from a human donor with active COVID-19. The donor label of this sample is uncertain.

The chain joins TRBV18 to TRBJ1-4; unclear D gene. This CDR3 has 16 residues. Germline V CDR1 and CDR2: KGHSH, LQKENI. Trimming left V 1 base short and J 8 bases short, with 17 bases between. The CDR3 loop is CASSPRLGPRFEKLFF. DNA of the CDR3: TGTGCCAGCTCACCACGTCTTGGTCCTAGGTTCGAAAAACTGTTTTTT. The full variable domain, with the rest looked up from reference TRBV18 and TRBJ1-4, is NAGVMQNPRHLVRRRGQEARLRCSPMKGHSHVYWYRQLPEEGLKFMVYLQKENIIDESGMPKERFSAEFPKEGPSILRIQQVVRGDSAAYFCASSPRLGPRFEKLFFGSGTQLSVL.

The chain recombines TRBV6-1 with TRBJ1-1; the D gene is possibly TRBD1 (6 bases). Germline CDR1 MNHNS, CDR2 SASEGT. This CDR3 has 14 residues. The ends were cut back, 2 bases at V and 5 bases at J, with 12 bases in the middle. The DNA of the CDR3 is TGTGCCAGCAGTGAACAACAGGGTGCAACTGAAGCTTTCTTT. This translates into CASSEQQGATEAFF.

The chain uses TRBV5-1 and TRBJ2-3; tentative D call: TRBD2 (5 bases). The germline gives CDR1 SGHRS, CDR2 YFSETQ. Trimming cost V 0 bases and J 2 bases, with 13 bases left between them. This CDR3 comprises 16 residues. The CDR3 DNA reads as TGCGCCAGCAGCTTGGGGTCCGGACTTTCCACAGATACGCAGTATTTT. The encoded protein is CASSLGSGLSTDTQYF.

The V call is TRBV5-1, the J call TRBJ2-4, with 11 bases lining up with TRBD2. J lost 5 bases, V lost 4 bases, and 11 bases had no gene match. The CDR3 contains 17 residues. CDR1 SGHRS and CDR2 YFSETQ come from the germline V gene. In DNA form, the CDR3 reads TGCGCCAGCAGCAGATTAGCGGGGGGGCCGTCGGAAAACATTCAGTACTTC. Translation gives CASSRLAGGPSENIQYF.

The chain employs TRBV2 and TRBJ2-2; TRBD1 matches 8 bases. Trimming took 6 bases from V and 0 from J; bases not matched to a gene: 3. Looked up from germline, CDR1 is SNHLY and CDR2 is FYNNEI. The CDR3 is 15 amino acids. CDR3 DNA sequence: TGTGCCAGCAGGCGACAGGGGCCGAACACCGGGGAGCTGTTTTTT. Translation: CASRRQGPNTGELFF.

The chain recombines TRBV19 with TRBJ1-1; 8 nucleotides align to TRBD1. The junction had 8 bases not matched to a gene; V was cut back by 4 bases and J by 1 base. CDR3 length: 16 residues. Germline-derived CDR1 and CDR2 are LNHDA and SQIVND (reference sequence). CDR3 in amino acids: CASSTQGASGNTEAFF. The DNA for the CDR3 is TGTGCCAGTAGTACCCAGGGGGCTAGCGGGAACACTGAAGCTTTCTTT.

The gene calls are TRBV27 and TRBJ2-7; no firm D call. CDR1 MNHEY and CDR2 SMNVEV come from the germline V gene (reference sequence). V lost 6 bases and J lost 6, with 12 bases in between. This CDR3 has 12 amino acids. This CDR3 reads CASRNAPGEQYF. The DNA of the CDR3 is TGTGCCAGCAGAAATGCCCCGGGCGAGCAGTACTTC.

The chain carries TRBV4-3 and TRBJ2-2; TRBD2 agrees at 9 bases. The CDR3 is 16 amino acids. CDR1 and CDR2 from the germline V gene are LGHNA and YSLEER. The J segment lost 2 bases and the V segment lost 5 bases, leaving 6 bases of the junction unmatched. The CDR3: CASSKAGGINTGELFF. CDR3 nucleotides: TGCGCCAGCAGCAAAGCGGGGGGCATAAACACCGGGGAGCTGTTTTTT.

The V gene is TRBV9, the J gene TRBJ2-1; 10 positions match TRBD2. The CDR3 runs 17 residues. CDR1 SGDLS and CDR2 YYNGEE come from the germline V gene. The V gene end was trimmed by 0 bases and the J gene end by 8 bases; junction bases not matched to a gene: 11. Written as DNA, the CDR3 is TGTGCCAGCAGCGTAGACAGCGGGGGGGCCTTTGACTATGAGCAGTTCTTC. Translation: CASSVDSGGAFDYEQFF.

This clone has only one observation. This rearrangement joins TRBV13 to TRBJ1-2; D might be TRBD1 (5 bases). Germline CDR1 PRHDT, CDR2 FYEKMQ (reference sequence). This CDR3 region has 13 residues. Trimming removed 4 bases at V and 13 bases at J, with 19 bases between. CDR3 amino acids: CASSWVRGIGFTF. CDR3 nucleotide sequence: TGTGCCAGCAGCTGGGTCCGGGGGATTGGTTTCACCTTC. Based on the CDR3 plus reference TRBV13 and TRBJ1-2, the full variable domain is AAGVIQSPRHLIKEKRETATLKCYPIPRHDTVYWYQQGPGQDPQFLISFYEKMQSDKGSIPDRFSAQQFSDYHSELNMSSLELGDSALYFCASSWVRGIGFTFGSGTRLTVV.

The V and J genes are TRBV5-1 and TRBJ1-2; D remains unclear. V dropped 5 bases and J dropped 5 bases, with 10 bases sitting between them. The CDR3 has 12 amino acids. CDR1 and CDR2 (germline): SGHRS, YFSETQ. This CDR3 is CASRGAGYGYTF. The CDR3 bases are TGCGCCAGCAGAGGTGCGGGGTATGGCTACACCTTC.

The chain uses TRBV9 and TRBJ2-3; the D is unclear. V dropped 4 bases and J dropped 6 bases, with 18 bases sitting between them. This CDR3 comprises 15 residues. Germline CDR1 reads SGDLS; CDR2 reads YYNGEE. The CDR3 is CASSPRLRPIDTQYF. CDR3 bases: TGTGCCAGCAGCCCCAGGCTTCGCCCTATTGATACGCAGTATTTT.

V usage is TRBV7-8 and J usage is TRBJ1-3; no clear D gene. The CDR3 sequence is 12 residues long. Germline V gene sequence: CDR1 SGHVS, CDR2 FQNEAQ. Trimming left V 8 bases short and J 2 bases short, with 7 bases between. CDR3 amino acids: CASFEPGNTIYF. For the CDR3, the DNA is TGTGCCAGCTTCGAGCCTGGAAACACCATATATTTT.

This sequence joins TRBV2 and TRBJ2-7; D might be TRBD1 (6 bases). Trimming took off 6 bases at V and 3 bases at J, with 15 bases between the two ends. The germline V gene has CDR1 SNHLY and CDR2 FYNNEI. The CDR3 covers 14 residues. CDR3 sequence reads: CASRNRDIYYEQYF. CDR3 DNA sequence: TGTGCCAGCAGAAACCGGGACATATACTACGAGCAGTACTTC.

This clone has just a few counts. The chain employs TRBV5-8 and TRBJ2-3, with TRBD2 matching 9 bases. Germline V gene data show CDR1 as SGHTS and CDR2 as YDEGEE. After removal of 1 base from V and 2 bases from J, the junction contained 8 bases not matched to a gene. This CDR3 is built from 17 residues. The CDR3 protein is CASSLPWASGVTDTQYF. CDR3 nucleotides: TGTGCCAGCAGCTTGCCTTGGGCTAGCGGGGTCACAGATACGCAGTATTTT.

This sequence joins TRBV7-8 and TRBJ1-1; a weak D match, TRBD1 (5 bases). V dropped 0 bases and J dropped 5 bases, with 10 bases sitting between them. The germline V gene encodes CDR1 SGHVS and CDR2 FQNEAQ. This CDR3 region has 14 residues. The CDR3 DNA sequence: TGTGCCAGCAGCTTAGCGCGGGGGAGTACTGAAGCTTTCTTT. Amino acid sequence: CASSLARGSTEAFF.

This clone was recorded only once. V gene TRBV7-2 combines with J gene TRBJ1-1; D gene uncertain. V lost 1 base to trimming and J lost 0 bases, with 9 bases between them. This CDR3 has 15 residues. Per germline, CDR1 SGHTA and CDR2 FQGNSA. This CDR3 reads CASSLDPGMNTEAFF. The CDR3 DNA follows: TGTGCCAGCAGCTTAGACCCCGGGATGAACACTGAAGCTTTCTTT.

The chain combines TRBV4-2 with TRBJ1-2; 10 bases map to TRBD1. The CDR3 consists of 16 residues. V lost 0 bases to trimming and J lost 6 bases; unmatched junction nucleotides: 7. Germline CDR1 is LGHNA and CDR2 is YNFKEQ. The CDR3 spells CASSQETGGGRNGYTF. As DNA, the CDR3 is TGTGCCAGCAGCCAAGAGACAGGGGGCGGTAGAAATGGCTACACCTTC.

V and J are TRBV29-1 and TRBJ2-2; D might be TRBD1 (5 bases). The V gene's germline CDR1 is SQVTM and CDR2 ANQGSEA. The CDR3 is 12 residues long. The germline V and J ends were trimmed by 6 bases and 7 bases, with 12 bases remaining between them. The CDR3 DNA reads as TGCAGCGTATCCCCAGGGCACGGGGAGCTGTTTTTT. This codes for CSVSPGHGELFF.

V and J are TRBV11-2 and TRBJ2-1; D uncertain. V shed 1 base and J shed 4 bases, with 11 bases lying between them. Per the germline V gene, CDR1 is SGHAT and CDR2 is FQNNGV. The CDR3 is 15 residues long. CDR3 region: CASSLVRNSYNEQFF. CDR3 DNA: TGTGCCAGCAGCTTAGTGCGGAACTCTTACAATGAGCAGTTCTTC.

The CDR3 nucleotides read TGCGCCAGCAGCTATGGGACAGGGACGAGGGATGGCTACACCTTC. Protein sequence: CASSYGTGTRDGYTF. This sequence joins TRBV5-1 and TRBJ1-2; 9 nucleotides align to TRBD1. The germline gives CDR1 SGHRS, CDR2 YFSETQ. This CDR3 contains 15 residues. With V trimmed by 3 bases and J by 6 bases, 9 bases remained unmatched.

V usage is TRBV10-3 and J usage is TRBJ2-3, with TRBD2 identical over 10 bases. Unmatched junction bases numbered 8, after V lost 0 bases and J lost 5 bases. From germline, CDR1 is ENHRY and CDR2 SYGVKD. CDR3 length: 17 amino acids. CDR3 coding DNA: TGTGCCATCAGTGAGTCGGCTAGCGGGGGTCTTGTAGATACGCAGTATTTT. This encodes CAISESASGGLVDTQYF.

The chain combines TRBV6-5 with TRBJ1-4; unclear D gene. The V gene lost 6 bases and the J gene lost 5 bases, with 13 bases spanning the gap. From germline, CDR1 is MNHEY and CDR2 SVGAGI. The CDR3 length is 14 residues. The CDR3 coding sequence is TGTGCCAGCAGCTCCGGGTCCGTAAATGAAAAACTGTTTTTT. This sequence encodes CASSSGSVNEKLFF.

The CDR3 sequence is CASSLERGGQNEQFF. The CDR3 bases are TGTGCCAGCAGCTTAGAGCGGGGGGGCCAGAATGAGCAGTTCTTC. This chain joins TRBV11-1 and TRBJ2-1; 10 bases align to TRBD2. J was trimmed by 7 bases and V by 1 base; bases with no gene match: 4. The length of the CDR3 is 15 residues. Germline CDR1 and CDR2: SGHAT and FQDESV (reference sequence).

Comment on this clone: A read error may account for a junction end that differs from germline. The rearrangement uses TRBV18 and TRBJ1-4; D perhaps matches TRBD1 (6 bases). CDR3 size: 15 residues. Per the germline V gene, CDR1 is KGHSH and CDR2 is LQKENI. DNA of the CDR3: TGTGCCAGCTCACCCGGATTGGACAGACGTGAAAGACTGTTTTTT. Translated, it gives CASSPGLDRRERLFF.

CDR3 coding DNA: TGTGCCAGCAGCCCTCGACTAGCGGGGGGACCTGGCAATGAGCAGTTCTTC. It encodes CASSPRLAGGPGNEQFF. The chain couples TRBV11-3 to TRBJ2-1; 13 positions agree with TRBD2. J lost 6 bases, V lost 5 bases, and 10 bases had no gene match. The CDR3 loop spans 17 amino acids. The V gene's germline CDR1 is SGHNT and CDR2 YENEEA.

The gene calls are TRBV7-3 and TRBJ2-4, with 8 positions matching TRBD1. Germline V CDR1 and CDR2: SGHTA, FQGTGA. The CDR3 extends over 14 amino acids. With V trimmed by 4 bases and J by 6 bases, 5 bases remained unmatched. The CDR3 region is CASSSTGTGNIQYF. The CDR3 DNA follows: TGTGCCAGCAGCTCCACCGGGACAGGAAACATTCAGTACTTC. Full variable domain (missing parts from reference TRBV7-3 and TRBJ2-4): GAGVSQTPSNKVTEKGKYVELRCDPISGHTALYWYRQSLGQGPEFLIYFQGTGAADDSGLPNDRFFAVRPEGSVSTLKIQRTERGDSAVYLCASSSTGTGNIQYFGAGTRLSVL.